This TCR beta chain is from a study of blood T cell repertoires in COVID-19. The germline gives CDR1 SGHTA, CDR2 FQGNSA. V lost 4 bases and J lost 3; bases outside the gene matches: 6. The CDR3 loop spans 15 amino acids. Clones were read by immunoSEQ multiplex PCR, and TCRdb kept only the in-frame ones, dropping some. The sample lists about 87,000 clones; around 85% were seen once. The sequence came from a woman aged 80 or over with active or convalescent COVID-19. The chain couples TRBV7-2 to TRBJ1-5; 7 bases align to TRBD1. The sequencing input was peripheral blood. The CDR3 loop is CASSSQQGTNQPQHF. CDR3 nucleotide sequence: TGTGCCAGCAGCTCCCAACAGGGGACCAATCAGCCCCAGCATTTT.